This TCR beta chain was sequenced during a study of spatial heterogeneity in lung cancer. Study-wide background: The donors, about 78 patients with untreated early-stage non-small cell lung cancer, provided the samples. Averaged across combinations, each unique TCR and UMI pairing appeared more than ten times in raw reads, which were uncorrected.

There are a few counts of this clonotype. The CDR3 is made up of 14 amino acids. Germline CDR1 reads SGHRS; CDR2 reads YFSETQ. V gave up 4 bases and J gave up 6 bases, with 15 bases separating them. Every TCR cDNA molecule bore a unique molecular identifier. Using its own MiXCR run on the 5' RACE reads, TCRdb lists one record per CDR3 protein. The sample carries tens of thousands of distinct CDR3 sequences, approximately 9% recorded once. Regarding time point: blood at routine non-recurrence follow-up after resection. Sequencing covered unsorted whole RNA taken from tumor, nontumor lung or frozen PBMC.

This receptor was obtained from a female donor with early-stage non-small cell lung cancer. The sequences come from PBMCs, collected at follow-up. The chain links TRBV5-1 to TRBJ2-3, with a weak D call TRBD2 (5 bases). Here the CDR3 reads CASSLQERSDTQYF. The DNA of the CDR3 is TGCGCCAGCAGCCTACAAGAGCGGTCCGATACGCAGTATTTT.